These 18 T cell receptor beta chains originate from one sample sequenced in a study of blood T cell repertoires in COVID-19. Clones were read by immunoSEQ multiplex PCR, and TCRdb kept only the in-frame ones, dropping some. The sample holds some 130,000 clones, 86% seen once. Material: peripheral blood. These receptors were obtained from a woman aged 65 to 85 with COVID-19, enrolled during active disease.

The chain couples TRBV11-2 to TRBJ1-2; D is perhaps TRBD1 (6 bases). V lost 6 bases and J 2 bases, leaving 13 bases between the germline ends. Germline assignment: CDR1 SGHAT and CDR2 FQNNGV. This CDR3 contains 14 residues. This chain's CDR3 is CASSPLGTNYGYTF. CDR3 coding DNA: TGTGCCAGCAGTCCGCTGGGGACAAACTATGGCTACACCTTC.

This clone was counted once. The chain recombines TRBV4-2 with TRBJ2-5; 9 bases are a match to TRBD1. The ends lost 3 bases at V and 5 bases at J; junction bases unmatched: 16. The length of the CDR3 is 18 residues. Germline V gene sequence: CDR1 LGHNA, CDR2 YNFKEQ. CDR3 sequence reads: CASSQGIGLRDRVETQYF. CDR3 sequence (DNA): TGTGCCAGCAGCCAGGGTATTGGGTTACGGGACAGGGTGGAGACCCAGTACTTC.

This chain connects TRBV28 to TRBJ1-6, with 9 nucleotides matching TRBD1. Trimming removed 0 bases from V and 9 bases from J; junction bases left unmatched: 3. The CDR3 spans 15 residues. Germline V gene lookup returns CDR1 MDHEN and CDR2 SYDVKM. The CDR3 protein is CASSLWADRGSPLHF. CDR3 nucleotides: TGTGCCAGCAGTTTATGGGCGGACAGGGGTTCACCCCTCCACTTT.

CDR3 DNA: TGTGCCAGTCAGCAGGGGTCCGGTGAGCAGTTCTTC. It translates to CASQQGSGEQFF. The chain couples TRBV6-5 to TRBJ2-1, with D possibly being TRBD1 (6 bases). Trimming took 9 bases from V and 9 from J, leaving 15 bases between them. The CDR3 consists of 12 residues. From germline, CDR1 is MNHEY and CDR2 SVGAGI.

CDR3 protein: CASRRDRGRDTIYF. The CDR3 bases are TGTGCCAGTAGACGGGACAGGGGGCGTGACACCATATATTTT. The genes are TRBV19 and TRBJ1-3, with 12 bases fitting TRBD1. The CDR3 has 14 amino acids. J gave up 8 bases and V 6 bases, and 5 bases lay outside the gene matches. Germline CDR1 LNHDA, CDR2 SQIVND (reference sequence).

V and J are TRBV7-3 and TRBJ1-5; TRBD1 agrees at 7 bases. Germline trimming cut 5 bases from V and 5 bases from J; bases unmatched to any gene: 6. The germline V gene has CDR1 SGHTA and CDR2 FQGTGA. This CDR3 has 14 amino acids. This chain's CDR3 is CASSPDRRDQPQHF. In nucleotides, the CDR3 is TGTGCCAGCAGCCCGGACAGGAGGGATCAGCCCCAGCATTTT.

In nucleotides, the CDR3 is TGTGCCAGCCTAATAGCGGGGGCCCCCACAGATACGCAGTATTTT. The encoded protein is CASLIAGAPTDTQYF. This rearrangement joins TRBV2 to TRBJ2-3, with 9 positions matching TRBD2. Trimming removed 8 bases from V and 2 bases from J; junction bases left unmatched: 8. This CDR3 is 15 amino acids long. Germline CDR1 and CDR2: SNHLY and FYNNEI.

The gene calls are TRBV7-2 and TRBJ2-7; no clear D gene. The germline V gene encodes CDR1 SGHTA and CDR2 FQGNSA. Between the trimmed V and J ends, which lost 3 bases and 4 bases, there was a span of 10 bases. The CDR3 is 13 amino acids. The DNA of the CDR3 is TGTGCCAGCAGCTTTAGACACCGATACGAGCAGTACTTC. It is translated as CASSFRHRYEQYF.

V and J are TRBV28 and TRBJ2-2; 9 nucleotides line up with TRBD1. This CDR3 contains 15 residues. V was pared by 5 bases and J by 6 bases, with 7 bases of the junction left unmatched. Germline assignment: CDR1 MDHEN and CDR2 SYDVKM. As DNA, the CDR3 is TGTGCCAGCAGTCCGCCCGGGGACAGGGCCGGGGAGCTGTTTTTT. Protein sequence: CASSPPGDRAGELFF.

The genes are TRBV7-2 and TRBJ2-3, with D unresolved. CDR3 length: 14 residues. V lost 3 bases and J lost 1, with 8 bases in between. Looked up from germline, CDR1 is SGHTA and CDR2 is FQGNSA. Here the CDR3 DNA reads TGTGCCAGCAGCTTCCCCCCTGGCACAGATACGCAGTATTTT. The encoded protein is CASSFPPGTDTQYF.

This sequence joins TRBV5-1 and TRBJ1-2; 8 bases match TRBD1. CDR3 length: 16 residues. Germline V gives CDR1 SGHRS, CDR2 YFSETQ. V gave up 0 bases and J gave up 7 bases; unmatched junction bases: 11. The CDR3 DNA reads TGCGCCAGCAGCTTGGGCTCAGGGGGCGAAAGAGGTGGCTACACCTTC. This codes for CASSLGSGGERGGYTF.

The chain is built from TRBV9 and TRBJ1-2; perhaps TRBD1 as D (5 bases). Looked up from germline, CDR1 is SGDLS and CDR2 is YYNGEE. The CDR3 covers 15 residues. V lost 4 bases and J 3 bases, leaving 16 bases between the germline ends. The CDR3 loop is CASSIRVGGDYGYTF. Here the CDR3 DNA reads TGTGCCAGCAGCATAAGAGTGGGGGGGGACTATGGCTACACCTTC.

This chain joins TRBV18 and TRBJ2-2, with a weak D call TRBD1 (5 bases). This CDR3 has 15 amino acids. Germline CDR1 is KGHSH and CDR2 is LQKENI. The germline V and J ends were trimmed by 2 bases and 3 bases, with 10 bases remaining between them. The CDR3 nucleotides read TGTGCCAGCTCACCAACAGGACGGGACACCGGGGAGCTGTTTTTT. It encodes CASSPTGRDTGELFF.

The gene calls are TRBV5-6 and TRBJ1-2; no definite D call. Germline V CDR1 and CDR2: SGHDT, YYEEEE. V shed 2 bases and J shed 10 bases, with 18 bases lying between them. CDR3 length equals 14 residues. CDR3 nucleotides: TGTGCCAGCAGCTTAATTTATGGTTCCAGTTACTACACCTTC. Encoded protein: CASSLIYGSSYYTF.

Comments on this clone: The junction departs from the called germline gene at one end, perhaps through a read error. The chain's CDR3 is CSVELGGNQPQHF. The CDR3 region has the DNA TGCAGCGTTGAATTAGGGGGCAACCAGCCCCAGCATTTT. The J gene is TRBJ1-5, the V gene TRBV29-1, with TRBD1 matching 7 bases. The CDR3 runs to 13 residues. Germline assignment: CDR1 SQVTM and CDR2 ANQGSEA.

This chain connects TRBV15 to TRBJ1-4; D remains ambiguous. The CDR3 is made up of 14 amino acids. The V end was cut by 3 bases, the J end by 6 bases, with 11 bases between. Germline loops: CDR1 LNHNV, CDR2 YYDKDF (reference sequence). CDR3 residues: CATSRGGSHEKLFF. CDR3 DNA: TGTGCCACCAGCAGGGGAGGATCCCATGAAAAACTGTTTTTT.

DNA for the CDR3: TGTGCCAGCAGCCCCCGGGACAGGGGGTCCCACGAGCAGTACTTC. Translating it yields CASSPRDRGSHEQYF. V usage is TRBV6-5 and J usage is TRBJ2-7; 11 bases fit TRBD1. Germline V gene sequence: CDR1 MNHEY, CDR2 SVGAGI. The V and J ends lost 6 bases and 5 bases, in that order; junction bases with no gene match: 9. The CDR3 is 15 residues long.

The chain links TRBV18 to TRBJ2-1, with 12 nucleotides matching TRBD2. The J segment lost 5 bases and the V segment lost 2 bases, leaving 4 bases of the junction unmatched. The germline CDR1 and CDR2 sequences are KGHSH and LQKENI. This CDR3 is 16 amino acids long. The DNA for the CDR3 is TGTGCCAGCTCACCAACACTAGCGGGGGGTAACAATGAGCAGTTCTTC. Translated: CASSPTLAGGNNEQFF.